Presented here are 3 T cell receptor beta chains from one specimen sequenced in a study of shared T cell receptors in the human thymus. The data were produced by immunoSEQ multiplex PCR, yet TCRdb's version contains in-frame clones alone and is incomplete. The profile shows about 380,000 clones, 95% of them singletons. Sequencing was carried out using thymocytes. The receptors stem from a human donor.

This chain connects TRBV6-6 to TRBJ1-3; TRBD1 matches 7 bases. The CDR3 contains 16 residues. After removal of 6 bases from V and 0 bases from J, the junction contained 8 bases not matched to a gene. The V gene's germline CDR1 is MNHNY and CDR2 SVGAGI (reference sequence). The CDR3 region has the DNA TGTGCCAGCAGGAGAACAGGGGCAACCTCTGGAAACACCATATATTTT. This sequence encodes CASRRTGATSGNTIYF.

The table lists this clone with a count of one. The chain combines TRBV5-4 with TRBJ2-5, with TRBD2 matching 9 bases. The CDR3 length is 17 residues. Germline lookup yields CDR1 SGHNT and CDR2 YYREEE (reference sequence). Germline trimming cut 0 bases from V and 1 base from J; bases unmatched to any gene: 7. The CDR3 loop reads CASSLDPTSGSQETQYF. The CDR3 DNA reads as TGTGCCAGCAGCTTGGATCCGACTAGCGGAAGCCAAGAGACCCAGTACTTC.

The V gene is TRBV5-1, the J gene TRBJ2-1; 11 nucleotides line up with TRBD2. Germline V lookup: CDR1 SGHRS, CDR2 YFSETQ. This CDR3 is built from 16 residues. The V gene end was trimmed by 3 bases and the J gene end by 5 bases; junction bases not matched to a gene: 7. The CDR3 DNA reads TGCGCCAGCAGCTACTCCGGGACTAGCGGAGACAATGAGCAGTTCTTC. This translates into CASSYSGTSGDNEQFF.